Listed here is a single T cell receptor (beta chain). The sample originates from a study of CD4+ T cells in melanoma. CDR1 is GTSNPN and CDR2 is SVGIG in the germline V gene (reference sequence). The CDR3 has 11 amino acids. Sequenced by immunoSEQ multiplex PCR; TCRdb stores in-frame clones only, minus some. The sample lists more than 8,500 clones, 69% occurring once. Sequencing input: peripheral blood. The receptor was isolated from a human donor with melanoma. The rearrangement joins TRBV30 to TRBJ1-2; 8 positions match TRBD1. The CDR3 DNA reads TGTTCAAGCAGGGGGCCCTATGGCTACACCTTC. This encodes CSSRGPYGYTF.